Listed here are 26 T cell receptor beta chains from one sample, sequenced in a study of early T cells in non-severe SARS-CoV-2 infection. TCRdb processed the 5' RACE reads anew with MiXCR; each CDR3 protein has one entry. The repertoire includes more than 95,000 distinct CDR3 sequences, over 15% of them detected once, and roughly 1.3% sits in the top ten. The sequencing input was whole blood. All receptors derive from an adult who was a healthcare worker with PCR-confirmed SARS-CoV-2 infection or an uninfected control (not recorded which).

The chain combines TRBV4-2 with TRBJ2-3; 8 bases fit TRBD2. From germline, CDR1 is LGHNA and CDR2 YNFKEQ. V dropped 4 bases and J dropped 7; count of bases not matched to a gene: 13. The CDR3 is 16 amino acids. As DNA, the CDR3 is TGTGCCAGCAGCCTTTCCGGGGGGGGGCAGATTAATACGCAGTATTTT. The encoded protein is CASSLSGGGQINTQYF.

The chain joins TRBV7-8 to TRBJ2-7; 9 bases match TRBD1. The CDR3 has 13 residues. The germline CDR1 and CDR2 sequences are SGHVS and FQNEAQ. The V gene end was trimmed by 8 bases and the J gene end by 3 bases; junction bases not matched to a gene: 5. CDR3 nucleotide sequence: TGTGCCAGCTCATGGGACAGGGTCTACGAGCAGTACTTC. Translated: CASSWDRVYEQYF.

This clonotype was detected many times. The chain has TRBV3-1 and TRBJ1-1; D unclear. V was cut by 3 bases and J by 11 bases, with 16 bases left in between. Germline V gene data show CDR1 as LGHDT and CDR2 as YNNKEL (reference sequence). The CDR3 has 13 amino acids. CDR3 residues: CASSHLGTPGAFF. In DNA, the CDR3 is TGTGCCAGCAGCCACCTAGGAACCCCGGGGGCTTTCTTT. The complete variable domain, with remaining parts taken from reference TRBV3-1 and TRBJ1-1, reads DTAVSQTPKYLVTQMGNDKSIKCEQNLGHDTMYWYKQDSKKFLKIMFSYNNKELIINETVPNRFSPKSPDKAHLNLHINSLELGDSAVYFCASSHLGTPGAFFGQGTRLTVV.

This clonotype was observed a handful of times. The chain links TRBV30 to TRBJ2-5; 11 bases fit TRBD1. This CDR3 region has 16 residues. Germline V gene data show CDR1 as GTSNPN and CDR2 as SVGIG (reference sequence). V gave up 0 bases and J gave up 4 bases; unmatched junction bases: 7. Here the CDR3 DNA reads TGTGCCTGGAGTGTCGGACAGGGGGCTTTTCCAGAGACCCAGTACTTC. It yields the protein CAWSVGQGAFPETQYF.

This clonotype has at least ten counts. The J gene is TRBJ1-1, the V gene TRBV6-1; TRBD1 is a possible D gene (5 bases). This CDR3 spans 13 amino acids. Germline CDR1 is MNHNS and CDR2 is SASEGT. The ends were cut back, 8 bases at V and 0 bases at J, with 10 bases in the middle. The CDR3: CASRGGVNTEAFF. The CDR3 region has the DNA TGTGCCAGCCGCGGGGGGGTGAACACTGAAGCTTTCTTT.

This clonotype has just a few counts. The CDR3 DNA reads as TGTGCCAGCAGCGCGACTAGCGGGAGGGCCGGTGAGCAGTTCTTC. Protein sequence: CASSATSGRAGEQFF. V and J are TRBV25-1 and TRBJ2-1; 14 nucleotides line up with TRBD2. With 6 bases clipped from V and 9 bases from J, the junction kept 7 bases outside the gene matches. The CDR3 spans 15 residues. Germline V gene sequence: CDR1 MGHDK, CDR2 SYGVNS.

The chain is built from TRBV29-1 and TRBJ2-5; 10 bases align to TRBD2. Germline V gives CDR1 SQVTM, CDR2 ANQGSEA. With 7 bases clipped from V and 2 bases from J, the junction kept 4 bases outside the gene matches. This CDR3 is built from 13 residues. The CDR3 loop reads CSGLAGAQETQYF. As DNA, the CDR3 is TGCAGCGGGCTAGCGGGGGCTCAAGAGACCCAGTACTTC.

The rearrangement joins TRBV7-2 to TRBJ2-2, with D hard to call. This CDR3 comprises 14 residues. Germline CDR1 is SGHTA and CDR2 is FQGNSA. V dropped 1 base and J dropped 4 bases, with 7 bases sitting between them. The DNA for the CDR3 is TGTGCCAGCAGCTTAGTACCATCCACCGGGGAGCTGTTTTTT. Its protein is CASSLVPSTGELFF.

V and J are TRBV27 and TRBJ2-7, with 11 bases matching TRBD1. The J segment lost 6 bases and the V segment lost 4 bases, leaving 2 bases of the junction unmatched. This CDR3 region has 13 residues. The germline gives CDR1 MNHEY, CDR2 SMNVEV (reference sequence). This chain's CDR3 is CASSSGTGGEQYF. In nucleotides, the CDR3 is TGTGCCAGCAGTTCGGGGACAGGGGGCGAGCAGTACTTC.

The CDR3 is CASSVRGVNTEAFF. The CDR3 DNA follows: TGTGCCAGCAGCGTAAGAGGGGTGAACACTGAAGCTTTCTTT. The chain recombines TRBV7-8 with TRBJ1-1; possibly TRBD1 for D (5 bases). V was pared by 5 bases and J by 0 bases, with 10 bases between. Per germline, CDR1 SGHVS and CDR2 FQNEAQ. This CDR3 spans 14 amino acids.

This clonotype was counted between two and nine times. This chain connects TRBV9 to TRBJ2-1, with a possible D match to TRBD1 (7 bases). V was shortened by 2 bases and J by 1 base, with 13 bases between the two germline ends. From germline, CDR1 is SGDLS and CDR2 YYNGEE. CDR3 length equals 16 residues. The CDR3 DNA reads TGTGCCAGCAGCGTCCCAGGGGGAGGATCCTACAATGAGCAGTTCTTC. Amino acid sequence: CASSVPGGGSYNEQFF.

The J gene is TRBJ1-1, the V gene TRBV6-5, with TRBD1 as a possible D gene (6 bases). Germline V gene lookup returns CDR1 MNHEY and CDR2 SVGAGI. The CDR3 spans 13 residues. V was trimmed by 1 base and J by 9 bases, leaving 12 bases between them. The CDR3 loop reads CASSYYPRGKAFF. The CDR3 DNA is TGTGCCAGCAGTTACTACCCTAGGGGGAAAGCTTTCTTT.

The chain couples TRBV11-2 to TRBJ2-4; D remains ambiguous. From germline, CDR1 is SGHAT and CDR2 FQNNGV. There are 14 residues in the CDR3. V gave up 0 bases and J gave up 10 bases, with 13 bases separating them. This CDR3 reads CASSLEQTRSIQYF. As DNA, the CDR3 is TGTGCCAGCAGCTTAGAACAGACACGATCAATTCAGTACTTC. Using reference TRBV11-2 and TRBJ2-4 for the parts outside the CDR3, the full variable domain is EAGVAQSPRYKIIEKRQSVAFWCNPISGHATLYWYQQILGQGPKLLIQFQNNGVVDDSQLPKDRFSAERLKGVDSTLKIQPAKLEDSAVYLCASSLEQTRSIQYFGAGTRLSVL.

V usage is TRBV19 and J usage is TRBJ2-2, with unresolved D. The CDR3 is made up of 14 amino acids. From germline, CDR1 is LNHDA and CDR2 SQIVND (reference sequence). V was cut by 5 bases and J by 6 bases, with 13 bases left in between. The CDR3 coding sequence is TGTGCCAGTAGTTTGACCCCCGTTGCCGGGGAGCTGTTTTTT. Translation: CASSLTPVAGELFF. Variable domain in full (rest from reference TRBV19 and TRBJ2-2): DGGITQSPKYLFRKEGQNVTLSCEQNLNHDAMYWYRQDPGQGLRLIYYSQIVNDFQKGDIAEGYSVSREKKESFPLTVTSAQKNPTAFYLCASSLTPVAGELFFGEGSRLTVL.

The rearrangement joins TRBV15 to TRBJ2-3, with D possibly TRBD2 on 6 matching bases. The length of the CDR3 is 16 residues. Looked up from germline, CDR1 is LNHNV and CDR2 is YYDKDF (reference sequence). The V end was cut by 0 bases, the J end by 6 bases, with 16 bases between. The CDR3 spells CATSRDRSGGWDTQYF. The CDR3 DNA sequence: TGTGCCACCAGCAGAGACCGTAGCGGAGGTTGGGATACGCAGTATTTT.

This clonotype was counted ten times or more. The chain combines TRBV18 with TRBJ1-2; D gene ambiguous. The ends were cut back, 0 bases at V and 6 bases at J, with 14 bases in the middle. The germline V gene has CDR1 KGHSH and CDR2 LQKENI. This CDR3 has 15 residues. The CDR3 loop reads CASSPPVRIAHGYTF. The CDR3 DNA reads TGTGCCAGCTCACCACCGGTACGGATCGCCCATGGCTACACCTTC.

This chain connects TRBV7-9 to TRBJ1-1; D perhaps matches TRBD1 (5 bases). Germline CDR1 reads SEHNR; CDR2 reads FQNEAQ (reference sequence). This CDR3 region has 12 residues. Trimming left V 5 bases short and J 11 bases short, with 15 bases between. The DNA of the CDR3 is TGTGCCAGCAGCAACCCAGCAGGGTGGGCTTTCTTT. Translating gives CASSNPAGWAFF.

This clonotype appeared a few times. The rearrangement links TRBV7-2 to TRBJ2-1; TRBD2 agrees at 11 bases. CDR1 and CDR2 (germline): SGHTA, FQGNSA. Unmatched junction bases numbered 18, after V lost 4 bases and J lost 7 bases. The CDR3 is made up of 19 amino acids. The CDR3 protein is CASSSRGTSGGGDLNEQFF. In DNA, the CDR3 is TGTGCCAGCAGCTCCCGGGGCACTAGCGGGGGAGGGGATTTGAATGAGCAGTTCTTC.

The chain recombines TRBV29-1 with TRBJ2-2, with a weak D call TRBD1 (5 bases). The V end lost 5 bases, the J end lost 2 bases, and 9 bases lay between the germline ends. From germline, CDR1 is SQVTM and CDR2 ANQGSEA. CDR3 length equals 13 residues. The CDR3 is CSVNRPNTGELFF. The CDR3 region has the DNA TGCAGCGTTAACAGGCCCAACACCGGGGAGCTGTTTTTT.

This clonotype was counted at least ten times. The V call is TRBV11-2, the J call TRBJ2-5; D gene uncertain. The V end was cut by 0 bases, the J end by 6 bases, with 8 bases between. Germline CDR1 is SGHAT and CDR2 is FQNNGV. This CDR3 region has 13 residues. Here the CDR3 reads CASSLDRLQTQYF. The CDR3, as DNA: TGTGCCAGCAGCTTAGATCGTTTACAGACCCAGTACTTC.

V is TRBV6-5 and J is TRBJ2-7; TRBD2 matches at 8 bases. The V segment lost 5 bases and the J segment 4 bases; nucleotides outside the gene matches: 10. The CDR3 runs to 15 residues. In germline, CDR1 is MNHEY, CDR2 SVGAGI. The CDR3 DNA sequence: TGTGCCAGCAGTAGGGTAGGCGGGGGGAAATACGAGCAGTACTTC. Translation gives CASSRVGGGKYEQYF.

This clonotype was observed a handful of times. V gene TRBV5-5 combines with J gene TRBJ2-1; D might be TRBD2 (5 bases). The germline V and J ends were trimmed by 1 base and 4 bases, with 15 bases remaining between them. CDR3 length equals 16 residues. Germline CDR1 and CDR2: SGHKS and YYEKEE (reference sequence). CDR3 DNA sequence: TGTGCCAGCAGCTTGCTTGGGAGAAGGGATTACAATGAGCAGTTCTTC. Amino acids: CASSLLGRRDYNEQFF.

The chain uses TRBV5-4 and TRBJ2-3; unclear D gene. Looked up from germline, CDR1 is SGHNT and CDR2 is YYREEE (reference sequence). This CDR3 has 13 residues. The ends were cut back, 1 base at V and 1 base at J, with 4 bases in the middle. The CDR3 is CASSLLGTDTQYF. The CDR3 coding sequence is TGTGCCAGCAGCTTGTTGGGCACAGATACGCAGTATTTT.

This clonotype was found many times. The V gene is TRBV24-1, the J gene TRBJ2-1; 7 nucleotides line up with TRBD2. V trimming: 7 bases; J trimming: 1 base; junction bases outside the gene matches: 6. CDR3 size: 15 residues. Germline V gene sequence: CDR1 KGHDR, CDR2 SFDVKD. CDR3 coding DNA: TGTGCCACCAGGGGGAGGGGAGAATCCTACAATGAGCAGTTCTTC. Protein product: CATRGRGESYNEQFF.

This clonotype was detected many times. The DNA of the CDR3 is TGTGCCAGCAGCTGGGGGGACAGGGACCAAGAGACCCAGTACTTC. This encodes CASSWGDRDQETQYF. The chain has TRBV5-4 and TRBJ2-5, with 9 bases fitting TRBD1. Trimming cost V 3 bases and J 0 bases; bases outside gene matches: 3. The germline gives CDR1 SGHNT, CDR2 YYREEE (reference sequence). The CDR3 is made up of 15 amino acids. The full variable domain, with the rest looked up from reference TRBV5-4 and TRBJ2-5, is ETGVTQSPTHLIKTRGQQVTLRCSSQSGHNTVSWYQQALGQGPQFIFQYYREEENGRGNFPPRFSGLQFPNYSSELNVNALELDDSALYLCASSWGDRDQETQYFGPGTRLLVL.

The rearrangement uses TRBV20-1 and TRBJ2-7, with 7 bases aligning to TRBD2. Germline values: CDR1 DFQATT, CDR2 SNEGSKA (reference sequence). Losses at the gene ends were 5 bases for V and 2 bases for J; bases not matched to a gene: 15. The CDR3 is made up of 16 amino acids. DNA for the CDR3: TGCAGTGCTCCTCAAGCGGGGAAGAAGAAAGCCTACGAGCAGTACTTC. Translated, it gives CSAPQAGKKKAYEQYF.